The 22 T cell receptor delta chains presented below share a single source sample, sequenced in a study of γδ T cells in repeated Plasmodium falciparum infection. Flow sorting of PBMC yielded separate Vgamma9/Vdelta2+ and Vdelta2-negative gammadelta T cell populations for bulk repertoire analysis. TCRdb reran clone calling via CATT on the multiplex PCR reads. The repertoire consists of 75,000 to 95,000 delta-chain clones, with 0.9% to 1% occurring once and the leading ten covering more than 9%. The sample comprised gamma-delta T cells from blood. Source of these receptors: a pool of human donors (malaria-infected and uninfected, not separated).

This clone has more than one count but fewer than ten. TCRdb attributes to this sequence the protein of a much larger clone, which differs from the DNA translation at residue 8; a read error is likely, and the protein displayed is translated from the DNA. This chain connects TRDV1 to TRDJ1; no clear D gene. As TCRdb names no J gene, one was assigned here on the basis of a DNA match to germline. Germline CDR1 is TSWWSYY and CDR2 is QGS. CDR3 length: 14 residues. Trimming left V 4 bases short and J 0 bases short, with 9 bases between. The CDR3 coding sequence is TGTGCTCTTGGGGCACCCAAAGACACCGATAAACTCATCTTT. Translation gives CALGAPKDTDKLIF.

This clone turned up a few times. TCRdb assigns this DNA the protein of a much larger clone, which departs from its translation at residue 17; this likely reflects a read error, and the protein shown comes from translating the DNA. The chain is built from TRDV2 and TRDJ1; tentatively, D is TRDD2 or TRDD3 (8 bases each). The J gene, not given by TCRdb, was assigned here from a germline match of the nucleotide sequence. The CDR3 has 20 amino acids. Germline loops: CDR1 GEAIGNYY, CDR2 EKD. The CDR3 is CACDLPTYRLGGKYTDRLIF. CDR3 sequence (DNA): TGTGCCTGTGACCTTCCTACGTATCGACTGGGGGGAAAGTACACCGATAGACTCATCTTT.

This clone was recorded at least ten times. The TCRdb protein, from a much larger clone, departs from this DNA's translation at residue 8, likely by read error; the protein shown derives from the DNA. CDR3 protein: CACDPVGPGDTSDKLIF. As DNA, the CDR3 is TGTGCCTGTGACCCCGTCGGTCCGGGGGATACATCCGATAAACTCATCTTT. The chain carries TRDV2 and TRDJ1; TRDD3 matches at 9 bases. The J gene, absent from TCRdb, was called here by matching the DNA to germline. The germline V gene has CDR1 GEAIGNYY and CDR2 EKD. The CDR3 covers 17 residues. The ends lost 3 bases at V and 3 bases at J; junction bases unmatched: 13.

This clone was seen at least ten times. The chain carries TRDV1 and TRDJ1, with TRDD3 matching 11 bases. V shed 1 base and J 0 bases; nucleotides not matched to a gene: 19. Per germline, CDR1 TSWWSYY and CDR2 QGS. This CDR3 has 22 amino acids. In DNA form, the CDR3 reads TGTGCTCTTGGGGAACGGCCCTTCCTTTTACTGGGGGATATGGGAAACACCGATAAACTCATCTTT. It codes for CALGERPFLLLGDMGNTDKLIF.

About this clone itself: One base separates it from a far larger clone, so it is likely a read error. Different DNA sequences within this sample yield the same CDR3. The chain has TRDV2 and TRDJ1; TRDD3 agrees at 12 bases. Because TCRdb records no J gene, it was assigned here through a match of the DNA to germline. The CDR3 runs 19 residues. CDR1 is GEAIGNYY, CDR2 EKD, per germline. DNA of the CDR3: TGCGCCTGTGACACCGTCCGACTGGGGGATACACGTCGGACCGATAAACTCATCTTT. As protein: CACDTVRLGDTRRTDKLIF.

Regarding this clone: A single base is all that separates this from a far larger clone, so a read error is likely. This sample also contains other DNA sequences that code for the same CDR3. This chain joins TRDV2 and TRDJ1; 8 positions match TRDD3. The J gene comes from matching the DNA to germline here; TCRdb lacks it. The length of the CDR3 is 20 residues. The germline V gene has CDR1 GEAIGNYY and CDR2 EKD. The CDR3 loop is CACDTVYPGDIVQGTDKLIF. CDR3 bases: TGTGCCTGCGACACCGTTTATCCGGGGGATATTGTACAGGGCACCGATAAACTCATCTTT.

There are many counts of this clone. The rearrangement joins TRDV2 to TRDJ1; 10 nucleotides match TRDD3. The J gene, not given by TCRdb, was assigned here from a germline match of the nucleotide sequence. This CDR3 is 16 amino acids long. The germline gives CDR1 GEAIGNYY, CDR2 EKD. J lost 3 bases, V lost 2 bases, and 8 bases had no gene match. The DNA for the CDR3 is TGTGCCTGTGACATGATTACTGGGGGATCTGCCGATAAACTCATCTTT. This gives the protein CACDMITGGSADKLIF.

In this sample, this clone turned up a few times. The protein TCRdb gives is from a much larger clone and does not agree with this DNA's translation at residue 15, likely a read error; the protein shown here comes from the DNA. The J gene has no call, while the V gene is TRDV2; the D call in the table, TRDD3, was not verified against the DNA. Germline CDR1 GEAIGNYY, CDR2 EKD. This CDR3 contains 17 residues. CDR3: CACDTVLGTNLTAQFFF. The CDR3, as DNA: TGTGCCTGTGACACCGTACTGGGAACGAACCTGACAGCACAATTCTTCTTT.

This clone was counted between two and nine times. The TCRdb protein comes from a much larger clone and disagrees with this DNA's translation at residue 24, likely due to a read error; the protein given here is derived from the DNA. The J gene was not called, though the V gene is TRDV1; whether TRDD3, the table's D call, matches the DNA was not checked. Germline lookup yields CDR1 TSWWSYY and CDR2 QGS. The CDR3 extends over 25 amino acids. The CDR3 nucleotides read TGTGCTCTTGGGGACTCTCCTACAACGGAACCCCAACCCCGTACTGGGGGATTACCAACCGATAAACTCACCTTT. It codes for CALGDSPTTEPQPRTGGLPTDKLTF.

This clone was found many times. The sample carries other DNA sequences with the same CDR3. The CDR3 loop is CALGEWTLGGSHYTDKLIF. In DNA, the CDR3 is TGTGCTCTTGGGGAATGGACCCTAGGGGGATCCCATTACACCGATAAACTCATCTTT. The rearrangement links TRDV1 to TRDJ1; 7 bases match TRDD3. The junction had 15 bases not matched to a gene; V was cut back by 2 bases and J by 0 bases. There are 19 residues in the CDR3. Germline V gene data show CDR1 as TSWWSYY and CDR2 as QGS.

This clone has just a few counts. This sequence is one base from a far larger clone and is likely a read error. Different DNA sequences within this sample yield the same CDR3. This chain uses TRDV1 with TRDJ1; no reliable D call. This CDR3 is built from 20 residues. Germline CDR1 and CDR2: TSWWSYY and QGS. The CDR3 bases are TGTGCTCTTGGGGAGCACCCCTCGTATCAAATTACTTCGTACACCGATAAACTCATCTTC. Protein product: CALGEHPSYQITSYTDKLIF.

Details on this clone: TCRdb's entry gives the protein of a much larger clone, which mismatches this DNA's translation at residue 5, likely from a read error; the protein reported here is translated from the DNA. The chain couples TRDV1 to TRDJ1, with TRDD3 identical over 10 bases. Trimming at V came to 6 bases and at J to 0 bases, leaving 16 bases not matched to a gene. Germline V CDR1 and CDR2: TSWWSYY, QGS. CDR3 length: 19 amino acids. The CDR3 DNA follows: TGTGCTCTTGGAATCAGTACTGGGGGATTTGTCGGTCACACCGATAAACTCATCTTT. This translates into CALGISTGGFVGHTDKLIF.

This clone has just a few counts. It is likely a read error: a sequence one base away is far more abundant. At the DNA level, this CDR3 is encoded by other sequences in the same sample as well. V is TRDV1 and J is TRDJ1, with D possibly matching TRDD3 (5 bases). CDR1 and CDR2 from the germline V gene are TSWWSYY and QGS. The CDR3 totals 20 residues. Written as DNA, the CDR3 is TGTGCCCTTGGGGAATCTACCCTCCCGTGGGGACCCAGGGGGTCCGATAAACTCATCTTT. Translating it yields CALGESTLPWGPRGSDKLIF.

Concerning this clone: TCRdb assigns this DNA the protein of a much larger clone, which departs from its translation at residue 9; this likely reflects a read error, and the protein shown comes from translating the DNA. The CDR3 reads CALGELRPDPDKLIF. The DNA of the CDR3 is TGTGCTCTTGGGGAACTGAGGCCGGACCCTGATAAACTCATCTTT. V gene TRDV1 combines with J gene TRDJ1; D is ambiguous. This CDR3 is built from 15 residues. V dropped 0 bases and J dropped 5 bases, with 13 bases sitting between them. Germline V gene data show CDR1 as TSWWSYY and CDR2 as QGS.

Details on this clone: The protein held in TCRdb is that of a much larger clone and does not match this DNA's translation at residue 19, likely because of a read error; the protein shown is translated from the DNA. The rearrangement links TRDV1 to TRDJ1; the match to TRDD3 covers 9 bases. As TCRdb names no J gene, one was assigned here on the basis of a DNA match to germline. Germline CDR1 reads TSWWSYY; CDR2 reads QGS. The CDR3 totals 22 residues. The CDR3 reads CALGELKASLAGGFTCTDRLIF. Written as DNA, the CDR3 is TGTGCTCTTGGGGAACTAAAGGCCTCCTTGGCTGGGGGATTCACCTGCACCGATAGACTCATCTTT.

This clone has just a few counts. The protein TCRdb lists belongs to a much larger clone and differs from this DNA's translation at residues 15 and 20, which points to a read error; the protein shown is made from the DNA. The V and J genes are TRDV1 and TRDJ1, with 11 bases aligning to TRDD3. Germline assignment: CDR1 TSWWSYY and CDR2 QGS. The CDR3 has 27 residues. Losses at the gene ends were 0 bases for V and 0 bases for J; bases not matched to a gene: 33. The CDR3 coding sequence is TGTGCTCTTGGGGAACTTGTAAGAGGGGTGTATACGAAACGTGCTGGGGGATACTTAGGGCACACCGATAAACTCATCTTT. It translates to CALGELVRGVYTKRAGGYLGHTDKLIF.

This clone was observed at least ten times. A read error likely explains why the TCRdb protein, taken from a much larger clone, differs from this DNA's translation at residue 13; the protein shown is translated from the DNA. This chain links TRDV2 with TRDJ1, with D maybe TRDD2 (5 bases). The CDR3 covers 15 residues. Germline assignment: CDR1 GEAIGNYY and CDR2 EKD. The CDR3 protein is CACDPLLPYTDKHIF. Written as DNA, the CDR3 is TGTGCCTGTGACCCCCTTCTACCGTACACCGATAAACACATCTTT.

This clone came up many times. Since a far larger clone is one base different, this is likely a read error. Additional DNA sequences in this sample encode the identical CDR3. The chain has TRDV2 and TRDJ2; 10 bases are a match to TRDD3. Germline lookup yields CDR1 GEAIGNYY and CDR2 EKD. The CDR3 has 20 amino acids. Here the CDR3 DNA reads TGTGCCTGTGACACCCTTACTGGGGGATCGAGCAAAGATTTGACAGCGCAACTCTTCTTT. Translation gives CACDTLTGGSSKDLTAQLFF.

This clone was observed a handful of times. A far larger clone is one nucleotide away, so this likely arose from a read error. Additional DNA sequences in this sample encode the identical CDR3. J gene calling gave no result, while the V gene is TRDV1; TRDD3, as called in the table, went unchecked against the DNA. Germline loops: CDR1 TSWWSYY, CDR2 QGS. The CDR3 contains 18 residues. The CDR3 reads CALGELELGDLYTDKLIF. DNA of the CDR3: TGTGCTCTTGGGGAACTAGAACTGGGGGATTTATACACCGATAAGCTCATCTTT.

As for this clone: A read error likely explains why the TCRdb protein, taken from a much larger clone, differs from this DNA's translation at residue 7; the protein shown is translated from the DNA. V gene TRDV1 combines with J gene TRDJ3; D is perhaps TRDD2 or TRDD3 (5 bases each). The J gene, absent from TCRdb, was called here by matching the DNA to germline. The V end was cut by 4 bases, the J end by 0 bases, with 40 bases between. Germline CDR1 and CDR2: TSWWSYY and QGS. The CDR3 has 27 residues. The CDR3 nucleotides are TGTGCTCTTGGGGTCCTCGCTACCTACCGTGCGTGGCGGATAGACGGAATAACCTCCTGGGACACCCGACAGATGTTTTTC. Its protein is CALGVLATYRAWRIDGITSWDTRQMFF.

This clone was recorded many times. TCRdb lists the protein of a much larger clone for this DNA, which differs at residue 10, so this is likely a read error; the protein given here is translated from the DNA itself. The rearrangement uses TRDV2 and TRDJ1, with a possible D match to TRDD3 (6 bases). The J gene is absent in TCRdb and was assigned here via DNA matching to germline. Germline V lookup: CDR1 GEAIGNYY, CDR2 EKD. The CDR3 is made up of 19 amino acids. V was clipped by 0 bases and J by 1 base, with 23 bases between them. This CDR3 is CACDTLPPGEYGSTDKLIF. The CDR3 coding sequence is TGTGCCTGTGACACCCTGCCTCCTGGGGAATACGGAAGCACCGATAAACTCATCTTT.

This clone was seen only a few times. A far more abundant clone sits one base away, making this likely a read error. Other DNA sequences from this sample encode an identical CDR3 as well. This CDR3 reads CALGGEFGRWVLGDTTKLIF. The CDR3 DNA follows: TGTGCTCTTGGGGGGGAGTTTGGACGATGGGTACTGGGGGATACAACGAAACTCATCTTC. The chain has TRDV1 and TRDJ1, with 12 bases identical to TRDD3. CDR1 and CDR2 from the germline V gene are TSWWSYY and QGS. The CDR3 has 20 residues.